These 5 T cell receptor beta chains were all obtained from the same sample, sequenced in a study of control samples from healthy donors and cancer patients. TCRdb keeps only in-frame clones here, not all; method: immunoSEQ multiplex PCR. The table shows around 130,000 clones, with roughly 86% occurring only once. Material: PBMCs. Every receptor here comes from a man between 50 and 59 years old with head and neck cancer.

V is TRBV28 and J is TRBJ2-2; 8 bases are a match to TRBD2. The germline V gene has CDR1 MDHEN and CDR2 SYDVKM. The CDR3 spans 15 residues. V lost 6 bases and J lost 2; bases outside the gene matches: 5. The CDR3 is CASSLLAGNTGELFF. The CDR3 DNA sequence: TGTGCCAGCAGCCTATTAGCGGGAAACACCGGGGAGCTGTTTTTT.

The rearrangement links TRBV3-1 (or the pseudogene TRBV3-2) to TRBJ2-1; the D is unclear. In germline, CDR1 is LGHDT, CDR2 YNNKEL (reference sequence). V was shortened by 0 bases and J by 2 bases, with 5 bases between the two germline ends. The CDR3 consists of 14 residues. The CDR3 sequence is CASSQDETYNEQFF. The CDR3 DNA sequence: TGTGCCAGCAGCCAAGATGAGACCTACAATGAGCAGTTCTTC.

The chain recombines TRBV4-2 with TRBJ1-6, with D unresolved. CDR1 and CDR2 from the germline V gene are LGHNA and YNFKEQ. The CDR3 contains 16 residues. Trimming took 0 bases from V and 0 from J, leaving 6 bases between them. The CDR3 spells CASSQEDGSYNSPLHF. The CDR3 nucleotides are TGTGCCAGCAGCCAAGAGGACGGCTCCTATAATTCACCCCTCCACTTT.

This clone was detected only once. The chain recombines TRBV27 with TRBJ1-5; a possible D gene is TRBD1 (5 bases). The length of the CDR3 is 15 residues. The V end was cut by 3 bases, the J end by 4 bases, with 13 bases between. Germline V gene data show CDR1 as MNHEY and CDR2 as SMNVEV (reference sequence). Here the CDR3 DNA reads TGTGCCAGCAGTTTGGGGACCAAAGGAAATCAGCCCCAGCATTTT. It yields the protein CASSLGTKGNQPQHF.

This sequence joins TRBV4-1 and TRBJ1-4; D gene uncertain. Germline V lookup: CDR1 MGHRA, CDR2 YSYEKL. The CDR3 sequence is 14 residues long. Trimming took 4 bases from V and 7 from J, leaving 13 bases between them. In DNA, the CDR3 is TGCGCCAGCAGCCCCTCTTCCGGGATTGAAAAACTGTTTTTT. This codes for CASSPSSGIEKLFF.